These 10 T cell receptor beta chains were sequenced from one sample in a study of T-cell memory formation after mild COVID-19. One entry per CDR3 protein, called by TCRdb with MiXCR from the 5' RACE reads. The profile shows about half a million distinct CDR3 sequences, roughly 18% of them singletons. Sample: PBMCs or a T cell subset sorted from them (not recorded which). These receptors originate from an adult woman who had mild COVID-19 (a few samples of this study predate the infection). Cell type and time point are not known.

Only a few counts were recorded for this clonotype. The chain combines TRBV14 with TRBJ1-1; D is ambiguous. V was shortened by 2 bases and J by 1 base, with 17 bases between the two germline ends. CDR3 size: 17 residues. Germline-derived CDR1 and CDR2 are SGHDN and FVKESK. CDR3 coding DNA: TGTGCCAGCAGCCAATACTTGGTTGACTTCCCGAACACTGAAGCTTTCTTT. This sequence encodes CASSQYLVDFPNTEAFF.

The genes are TRBV12-3 or TRBV12-4 and TRBJ2-2, with 10 bases aligning to TRBD1. The length of the CDR3 is 18 residues. The trim removed 5 bases at V and 8 bases at J, leaving 17 bases unmatched. The CDR3 here is CASSRRQGASEGAGELFF. CDR3 DNA sequence: TGTGCCAGCAGTCGCAGACAGGGGGCCTCTGAGGGCGCAGGGGAGCTGTTTTTT.

The table lists this clonotype with a few counts. The chain carries TRBV7-2 and TRBJ2-3; a weak D match, TRBD1 (7 bases). V gave up 3 bases and J gave up 4 bases, with 11 bases separating them. The CDR3 has 14 amino acids. Germline V gene sequence: CDR1 SGHTA, CDR2 FQGNSA. CDR3 sequence: CASSFGGGPDTQYF. As DNA, the CDR3 is TGTGCCAGCAGCTTCGGAGGGGGCCCAGATACGCAGTATTTT.

This sequence joins TRBV12-3 or TRBV12-4 and TRBJ2-7; D possibly corresponds to TRBD1 (6 bases). V was trimmed by 3 bases and J by 3 bases, leaving 12 bases between them. The CDR3 is 14 amino acids. The CDR3 sequence is CASSLRQGNYEQYF. Written as DNA, the CDR3 is TGTGCCAGCAGTTTGAGGCAGGGGAACTACGAGCAGTACTTC.

This chain uses TRBV7-9 with TRBJ2-3, with 8 positions matching TRBD2. From germline, CDR1 is SEHNR and CDR2 FQNEAQ (reference sequence). After removal of 5 bases from V and 4 bases from J, the junction contained 17 bases not matched to a gene. This CDR3 has 18 amino acids. In nucleotides, the CDR3 is TGTGCCAGCAGCCTTATTTTGGGAGGGGGACTAGAGGCAGATACGCAGTATTTT. This encodes CASSLILGGGLEADTQYF.

This rearrangement joins TRBV2 to TRBJ1-2; D possibly corresponds to TRBD1 (6 bases). V shed 6 bases and J shed 7 bases, with 21 bases lying between them. The CDR3 extends over 15 amino acids. The germline gives CDR1 SNHLY, CDR2 FYNNEI. CDR3 in DNA: TGTGCCAGCAGAATAGACCTCACAGGGTTGGGTGGCTACACCTTC. This sequence encodes CASRIDLTGLGGYTF.

The chain couples TRBV5-1 to TRBJ1-1; 8 bases agree with TRBD1. Germline-derived CDR1 and CDR2 are SGHRS and YFSETQ. With V trimmed by 4 bases and J by 7 bases, 15 bases remained unmatched. CDR3 size: 16 residues. CDR3 in amino acids: CASSLNQGAANGEAFF. The CDR3 coding sequence is TGCGCCAGCAGCCTTAACCAGGGGGCAGCGAACGGTGAAGCTTTCTTT.

The V and J genes are TRBV12-3 or TRBV12-4 and TRBJ2-5; TRBD2 matches 12 bases. Trimming took 6 bases from V and 2 from J; bases not matched to a gene: 4. The CDR3 extends over 15 amino acids. The CDR3 is CASRTGLAGQETQYF. Here the CDR3 DNA reads TGTGCCAGCAGAACCGGACTAGCGGGGCAAGAGACCCAGTACTTC.

The chain recombines TRBV7-9 with TRBJ2-7, with a weak D call TRBD2 (6 bases). From germline, CDR1 is SEHNR and CDR2 FQNEAQ (reference sequence). This CDR3 has 18 amino acids. Trimming shortened V by 5 bases and J by 1 base, and 24 bases separated the two germline ends. CDR3 protein: CASSVGGAGGGASYEQYF. The CDR3 DNA is TGTGCCAGCAGCGTAGGAGGTGCCGGTGGAGGGGCGTCCTACGAGCAGTACTTC.

The chain links TRBV7-9 to TRBJ2-1, with D possibly being TRBD1 (5 bases). Germline V CDR1 and CDR2: SEHNR, FQNEAQ (reference sequence). The V gene lost 6 bases and the J gene lost 6 bases, with 12 bases spanning the gap. The CDR3 runs to 13 residues. CDR3 amino acids: CASSTRQSNEQFF. Here the CDR3 DNA reads TGTGCCAGCAGTACCCGACAGAGCAATGAGCAGTTCTTC.